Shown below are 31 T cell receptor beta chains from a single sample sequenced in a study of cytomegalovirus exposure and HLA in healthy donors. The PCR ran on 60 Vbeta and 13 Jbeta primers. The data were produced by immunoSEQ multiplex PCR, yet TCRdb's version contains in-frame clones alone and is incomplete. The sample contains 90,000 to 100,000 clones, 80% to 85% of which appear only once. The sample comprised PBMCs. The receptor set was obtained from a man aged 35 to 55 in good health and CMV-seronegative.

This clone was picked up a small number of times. As DNA, the CDR3 is TGTGCCAGCAGCAGGGATAGCAATCAGCCCCAGCATTTT. Translated: CASSRDSNQPQHF. This chain joins TRBV2 and TRBJ1-5, with D possibly matching TRBD1 (5 bases). The germline V and J ends were trimmed by 6 bases and 0 bases, with 6 bases remaining between them. The CDR3 is made up of 13 amino acids. The germline V gene has CDR1 SNHLY and CDR2 FYNNEI.

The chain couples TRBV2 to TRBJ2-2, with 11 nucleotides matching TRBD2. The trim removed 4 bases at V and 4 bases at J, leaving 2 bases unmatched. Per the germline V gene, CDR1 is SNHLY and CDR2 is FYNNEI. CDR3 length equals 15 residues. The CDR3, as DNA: TGTGCCAGCAGTGCCGGGACTAGCGGCACCGGGGAGCTGTTTTTT. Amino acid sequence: CASSAGTSGTGELFF.

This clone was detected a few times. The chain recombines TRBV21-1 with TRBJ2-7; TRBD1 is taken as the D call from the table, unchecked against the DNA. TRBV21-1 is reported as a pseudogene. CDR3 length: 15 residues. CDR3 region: CASSKGSRDSYEQYF. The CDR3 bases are TGTGCCAGCAGCAAAGGATCCCGGGACAGCTACGAGCAGTACTTC.

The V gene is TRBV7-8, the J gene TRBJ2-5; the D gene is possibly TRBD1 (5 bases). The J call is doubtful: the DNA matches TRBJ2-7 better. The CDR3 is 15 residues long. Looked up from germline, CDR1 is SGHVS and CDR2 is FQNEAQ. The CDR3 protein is CASSFGTGGNYEQYF. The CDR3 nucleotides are TGTGCCAGCAGCTTTGGTACAGGTGGGAACTACGAGCAGTACTTC.

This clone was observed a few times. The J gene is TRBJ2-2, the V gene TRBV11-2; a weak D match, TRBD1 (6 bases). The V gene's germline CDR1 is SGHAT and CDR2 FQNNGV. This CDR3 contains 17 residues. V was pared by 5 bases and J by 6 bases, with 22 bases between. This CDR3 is CASSGRQARFSSGELFF. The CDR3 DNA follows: TGTGCCAGCAGCGGGAGACAGGCTCGGTTTTCGTCCGGGGAGCTGTTTTTT.

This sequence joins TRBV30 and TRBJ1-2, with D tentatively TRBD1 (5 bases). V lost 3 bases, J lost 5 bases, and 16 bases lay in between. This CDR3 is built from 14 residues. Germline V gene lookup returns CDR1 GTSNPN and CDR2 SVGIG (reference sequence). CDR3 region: CAWRLSGDPYGYTF. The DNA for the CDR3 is TGTGCCTGGAGATTATCGGGGGATCCGTATGGCTACACCTTC.

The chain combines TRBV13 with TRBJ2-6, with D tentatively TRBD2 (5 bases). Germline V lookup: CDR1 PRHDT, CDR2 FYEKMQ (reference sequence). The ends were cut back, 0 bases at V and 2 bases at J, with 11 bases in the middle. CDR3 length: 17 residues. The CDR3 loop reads CASSLGLPGTGANVLTF. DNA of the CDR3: TGTGCCAGCAGCTTAGGCCTTCCGGGAACTGGGGCCAACGTCCTGACTTTC.

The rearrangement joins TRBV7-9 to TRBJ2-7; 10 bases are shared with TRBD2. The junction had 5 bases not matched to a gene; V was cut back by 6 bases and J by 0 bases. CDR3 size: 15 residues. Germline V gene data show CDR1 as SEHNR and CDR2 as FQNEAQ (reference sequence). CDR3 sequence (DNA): TGTGCCAGCAGTCAAGCGGGGGGGAGCTCCTACGAGCAGTACTTC. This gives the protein CASSQAGGSSYEQYF.

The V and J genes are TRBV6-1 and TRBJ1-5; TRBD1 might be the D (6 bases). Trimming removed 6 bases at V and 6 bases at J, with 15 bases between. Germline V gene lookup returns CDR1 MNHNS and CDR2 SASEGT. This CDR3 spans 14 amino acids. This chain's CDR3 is CASSPEWGLQPQHF. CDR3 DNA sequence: TGTGCCAGCAGCCCTGAGTGGGGGCTTCAGCCCCAGCATTTT.

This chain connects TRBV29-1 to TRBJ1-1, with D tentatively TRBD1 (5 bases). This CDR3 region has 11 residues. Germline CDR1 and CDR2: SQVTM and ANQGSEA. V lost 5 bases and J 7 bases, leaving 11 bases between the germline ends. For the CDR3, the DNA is TGCAGCGTTCACGACAGCCGTGAAGCTTTCTTT. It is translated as CSVHDSREAFF.

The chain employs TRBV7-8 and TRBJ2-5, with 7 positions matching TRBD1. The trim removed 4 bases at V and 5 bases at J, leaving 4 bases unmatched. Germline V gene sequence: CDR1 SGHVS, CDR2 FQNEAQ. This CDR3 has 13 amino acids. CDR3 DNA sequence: TGTGCCAGCAGCTGGGGACAGTGGGAGACCCAGTACTTC. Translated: CASSWGQWETQYF.

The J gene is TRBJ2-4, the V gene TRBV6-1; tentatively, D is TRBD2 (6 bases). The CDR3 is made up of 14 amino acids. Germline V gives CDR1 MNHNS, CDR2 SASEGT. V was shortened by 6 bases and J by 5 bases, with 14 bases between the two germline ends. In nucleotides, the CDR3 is TGTGCCAGCAGCTCCCCGGGACTGGAAAACATTCAGTACTTC. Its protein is CASSSPGLENIQYF.

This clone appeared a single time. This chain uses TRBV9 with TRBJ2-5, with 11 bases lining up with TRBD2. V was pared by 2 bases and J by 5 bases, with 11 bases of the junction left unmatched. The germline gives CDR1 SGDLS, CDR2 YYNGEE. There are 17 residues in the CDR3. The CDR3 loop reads CASSVETSGTLRETQYF. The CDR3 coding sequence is TGTGCCAGCAGCGTGGAGACTAGCGGGACTTTGCGGGAGACCCAGTACTTC.

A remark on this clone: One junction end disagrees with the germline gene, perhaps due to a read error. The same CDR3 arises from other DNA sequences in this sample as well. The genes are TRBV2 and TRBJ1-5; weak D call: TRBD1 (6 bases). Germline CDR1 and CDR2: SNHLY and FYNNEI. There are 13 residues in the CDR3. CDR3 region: CASSDLPSGQSVF. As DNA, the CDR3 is TGTGCCAGCAGTGATCTGCCTTCGGGACAATCGGTTTTT.

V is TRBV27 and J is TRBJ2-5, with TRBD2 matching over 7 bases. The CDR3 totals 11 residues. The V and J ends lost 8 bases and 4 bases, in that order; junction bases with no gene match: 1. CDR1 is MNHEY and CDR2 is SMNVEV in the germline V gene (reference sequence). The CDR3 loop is CASGRGETQYF. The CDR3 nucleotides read TGTGCCAGCGGGAGGGGAGAGACCCAGTACTTC.

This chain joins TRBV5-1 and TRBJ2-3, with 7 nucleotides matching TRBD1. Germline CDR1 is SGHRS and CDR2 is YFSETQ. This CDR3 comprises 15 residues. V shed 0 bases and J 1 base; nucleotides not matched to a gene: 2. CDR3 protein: CASSLDRGGTDTQYF. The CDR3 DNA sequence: TGCGCCAGCAGCTTGGACAGGGGCGGCACAGATACGCAGTATTTT.

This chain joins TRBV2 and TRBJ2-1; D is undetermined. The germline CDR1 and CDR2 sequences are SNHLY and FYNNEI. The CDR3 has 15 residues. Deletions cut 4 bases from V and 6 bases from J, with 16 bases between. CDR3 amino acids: CASSVTGLIRNEQFF. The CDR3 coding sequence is TGTGCCAGCAGTGTGACCGGGTTAATACGCAATGAGCAGTTCTTC.

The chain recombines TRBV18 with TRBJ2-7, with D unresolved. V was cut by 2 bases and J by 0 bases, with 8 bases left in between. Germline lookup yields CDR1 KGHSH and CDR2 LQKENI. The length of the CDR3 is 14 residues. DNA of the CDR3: TGTGCCAGCTCACCATTTTCTTCCTCCTACGAGCAGTACTTC. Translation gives CASSPFSSSYEQYF.

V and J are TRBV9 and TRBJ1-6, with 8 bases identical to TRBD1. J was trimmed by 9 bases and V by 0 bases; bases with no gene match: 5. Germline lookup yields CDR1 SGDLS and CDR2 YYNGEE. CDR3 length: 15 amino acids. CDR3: CASSVGSGGISPLHF. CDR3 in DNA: TGTGCCAGCAGCGTAGGTTCAGGGGGCATTTCACCCCTCCACTTT.

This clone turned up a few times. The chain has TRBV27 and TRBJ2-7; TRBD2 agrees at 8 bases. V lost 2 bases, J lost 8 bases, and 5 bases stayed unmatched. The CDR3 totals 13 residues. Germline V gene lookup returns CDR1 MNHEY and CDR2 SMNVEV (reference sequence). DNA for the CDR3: TGTGCCAGCAGTTTACTAGCGGGTACGAAGCAGTACTTC. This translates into CASSLLAGTKQYF.

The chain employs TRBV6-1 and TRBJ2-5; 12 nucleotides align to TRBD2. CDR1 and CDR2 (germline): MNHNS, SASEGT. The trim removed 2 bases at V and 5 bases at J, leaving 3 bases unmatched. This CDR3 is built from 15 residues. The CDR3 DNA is TGTGCCAGCAGTGAACTAGCGGGGGGGCCGGAGACCCAGTACTTC. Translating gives CASSELAGGPETQYF.

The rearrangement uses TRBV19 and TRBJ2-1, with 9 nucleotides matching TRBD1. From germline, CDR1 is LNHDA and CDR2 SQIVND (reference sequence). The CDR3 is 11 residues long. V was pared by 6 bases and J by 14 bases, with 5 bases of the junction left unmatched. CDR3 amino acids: CASRSGTGKFF. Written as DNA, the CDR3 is TGTGCCAGTAGATCCGGGACAGGGAAGTTCTTC.

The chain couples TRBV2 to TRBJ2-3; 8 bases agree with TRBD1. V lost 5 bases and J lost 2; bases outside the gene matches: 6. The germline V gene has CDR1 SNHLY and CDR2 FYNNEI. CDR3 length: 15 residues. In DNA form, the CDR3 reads TGTGCCAGCAGTCCGCGGCAGGGGGCCACAGATACGCAGTATTTT. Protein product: CASSPRQGATDTQYF.

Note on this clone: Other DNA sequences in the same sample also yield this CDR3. CDR3 sequence (DNA): TGCGCCAGCAGCCAATCGGGGGTGTATGGCTACACCTTC. It encodes CASSQSGVYGYTF. This chain links TRBV4-3 with TRBJ1-2; a weak D match, TRBD1 (5 bases). The V gene's germline CDR1 is LGHNA and CDR2 YSLEER. V dropped 2 bases and J dropped 5 bases, with 9 bases sitting between them. The CDR3 contains 13 residues.

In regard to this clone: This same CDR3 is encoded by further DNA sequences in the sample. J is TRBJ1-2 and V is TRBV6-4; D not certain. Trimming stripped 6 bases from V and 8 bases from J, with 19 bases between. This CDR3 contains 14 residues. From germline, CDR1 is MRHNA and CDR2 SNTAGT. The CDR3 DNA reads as TGTGCCAGCAGAATAGACGGCTACAGCAAGGGCTACACCTTC. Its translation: CASRIDGYSKGYTF.

The CDR3 loop is CASSLGPSPGINEQFF. The DNA of the CDR3 is TGTGCCAGCAGCTTAGGTCCTTCGCCCGGGATTAATGAGCAGTTCTTC. The rearrangement joins TRBV7-2 to TRBJ2-1; the D gene is possibly TRBD2 (5 bases). The CDR3 totals 16 residues. Germline assignment: CDR1 SGHTA and CDR2 FQGNSA. V was pared by 1 base and J by 7 bases, with 17 bases between.

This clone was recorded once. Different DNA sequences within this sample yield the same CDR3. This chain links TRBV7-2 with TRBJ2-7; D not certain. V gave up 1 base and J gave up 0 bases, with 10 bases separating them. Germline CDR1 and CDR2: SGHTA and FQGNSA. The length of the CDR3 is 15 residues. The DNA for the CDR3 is TGTGCCAGCAGCTTAGAGTGGGCCCCCTCCTACGAGCAGTACTTC. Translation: CASSLEWAPSYEQYF.

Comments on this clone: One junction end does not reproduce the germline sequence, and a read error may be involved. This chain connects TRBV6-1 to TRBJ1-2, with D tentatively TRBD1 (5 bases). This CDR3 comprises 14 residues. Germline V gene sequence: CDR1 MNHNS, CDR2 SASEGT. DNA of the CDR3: TGTGCCAGCAGCGAAGGCCAGGGTCGTCATGGCTACACCTTC. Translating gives CASSEGQGRHGYTF.

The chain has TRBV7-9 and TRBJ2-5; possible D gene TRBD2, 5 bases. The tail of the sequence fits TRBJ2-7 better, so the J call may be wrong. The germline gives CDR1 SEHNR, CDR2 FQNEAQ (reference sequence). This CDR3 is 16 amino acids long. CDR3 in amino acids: CASSSVSGLLAYEQYF. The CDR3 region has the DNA TGTGCCAGCAGCTCCGTCAGTGGGTTACTAGCCTACGAGCAGTACTTC.

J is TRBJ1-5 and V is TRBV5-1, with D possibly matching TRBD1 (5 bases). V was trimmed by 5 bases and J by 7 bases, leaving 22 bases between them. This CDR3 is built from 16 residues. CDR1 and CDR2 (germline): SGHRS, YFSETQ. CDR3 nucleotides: TGCGCCAGCAGTTCGGGACTCGATGGCCTCGTGCAGCCCCAGCATTTT. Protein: CASSSGLDGLVQPQHF.

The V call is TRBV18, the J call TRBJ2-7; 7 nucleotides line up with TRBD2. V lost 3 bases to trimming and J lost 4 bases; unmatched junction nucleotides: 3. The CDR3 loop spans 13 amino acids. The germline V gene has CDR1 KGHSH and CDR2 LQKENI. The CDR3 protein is CASSPGEGYEQYF. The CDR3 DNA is TGTGCCAGCTCACCCGGGGAGGGTTACGAGCAGTACTTC.